Listed below are T cell receptor beta chains from one sample, sequenced in a study of PD-1 blockade in mismatch repair-deficient tumors. Libraries were prepared by immunoSEQ multiplex PCR; TCRdb keeps only in-frame clonotypes and omits some of them. The sample has 40,000 to 65,000 clones, 81% seen once; the top ten hold 6.5% to 9%. The starting material was peripheral blood, obtained 20 weeks after starting pembrolizumab. These receptors were taken from an adult with mismatch repair-deficient cancer. Each CDR3 is given with its conserved first and last residue. A D gene is named only where the DNA matches it firmly. Expanded clones get a size class; other rows say once, few or many, or leave the size out.

j_call,d_call,clone_size,v_call,cdr3_aa,cdr3_nt
TRBJ1-1,.,few,TRBV6-6,CASSYGEKTTEAFF,TGTGCCAGCAGTTACGGGGAAAAAACCACTGAAGCTTTCTTT
TRBJ1-2,.,.,TRBV6-1,CASSGRSPLNLSGYGYTF,TGTGCCAGCAGTGGGAGATCCCCCCTGAACCTCTCCGGCTATGGCTACACCTTC
TRBJ2-1,TRBD2,.,TRBV19,CASSIRSGSGYNEQFF,TGTGCCAGTAGTATCCGAAGCGGGAGTGGCTACAATGAGCAGTTCTTC
TRBJ1-1,TRBD1,once,TRBV5-1,CASSLTGVNTEAFF,TGCGCCAGCAGCTTGACAGGGGTGAACACTGAAGCTTTCTTT
TRBJ1-1,.,.,TRBV11-3,CASSPTATEAFF,TGTGCCAGCAGTCCTACGGCCACTGAAGCTTTCTTT
TRBJ1-1,.,.,TRBV6-1,CASRGAFGTEAFF,TGTGCCAGTAGAGGGGCTTTTGGCACTGAAGCTTTCTTT
TRBJ1-5,.,.,TRBV6-1,CASSERGGNQPQHF,TGTGCCAGCAGTGAGAGAGGCGGGAATCAGCCCCAGCATTTT
TRBJ2-1,TRBD2,.,TRBV18,CASSRTSGRVGNEQFF,TGTGCCAGCTCACGGACTAGCGGGAGGGTCGGCAATGAGCAGTTCTTC
TRBJ2-1,.,.,TRBV11-2,CASSSTLGLAGGNEQFF,.
TRBJ1-5,.,.,TRBV6-1,CASSEVGGRVTRPQHF,TGTGCCAGCAGTGAAGTGGGGGGGCGCGTCACTCGGCCCCAGCATTTT
TRBJ2-1,.,.,TRBV5-1,CASSLDQGPYNEQFF,TGCGCCAGCAGCTTGGATCAGGGTCCCTACAATGAGCAGTTCTTC
TRBJ1-3,.,.,TRBV1,CTSSPKIYRDRVVGRDF,TGCACCAGCAGCCCCAAAATTTACCGGGACAGGGTGGTCGGGCGGGATTTT
TRBJ2-2,.,.,TRBV7-3,CASSSTPGRVINTGELFF,TGTGCCAGCAGCTCAACTCCGGGACGAGTGATTAACACCGGGGAGCTGTTTTTT
TRBJ2-3,TRBD1,once,TRBV11-2,CASSLMPGQGKGDTQYF,TGTGCCAGCAGCTTAATGCCCGGACAGGGAAAGGGAGATACGCAGTATTTT
TRBJ2-3,.,.,TRBV6-5,CASSWRLPDTQYF,TGTGCCAGCAGTTGGAGGTTGCCAGATACGCAGTATTTT
TRBJ1-3,.,.,TRBV4-1,CASSQDPGLRSGNTIYF,TGCGCCAGCAGCCAAGACCCGGGACTTCGCTCTGGAAACACCATATATTTT
TRBJ2-5,TRBD2,.,TRBV5-8,CASSPRTSGRREETQYF,TGTGCCAGCAGCCCCCGGACTAGCGGGAGGCGTGAGGAGACCCAGTACTTC
TRBJ1-1,.,.,TRBV27,CASSLQGGDTEAFF,TGTGCCAGCAGTTTACAGGGAGGGGACACTGAAGCTTTCTTT
TRBJ2-1,TRBD1,few,TRBV4-1,CASSHLDRNNEQFF,TGCGCCAGCAGCCACCTGGACAGGAACAATGAGCAGTTCTTC
TRBJ2-1,TRBD1,few,TRBV10-3,CAIREPTRPGQGDNEQFF,TGTGCCATCAGAGAGCCAACCCGACCGGGACAGGGAGACAATGAGCAGTTCTTC
TRBJ2-1,TRBD2,once,TRBV30,CAWSGTSGRYNEQFF,TGTGCCTGGTCAGGGACTAGCGGGCGTTACAATGAGCAGTTCTTC
TRBJ2-7,.,once,TRBV19,CASSIVARDYEQYF,TGTGCCAGTAGTATAGTAGCCAGGGACTACGAGCAGTACTTC
TRBJ2-5,TRBD1,.,TRBV18,CASQGDETQYF,TGTGCCAGCCAGGGGGACGAGACCCAGTACTTC
TRBJ2-7,.,once,TRBV5-1,CASSAGTNIAGYEQYF,TGCGCCAGCAGCGCCGGGACAAACATAGCGGGCTACGAGCAGTACTTC
TRBJ1-1,.,.,TRBV18,CASSPPLKGGGEAFF,TGTGCCAGCTCACCACCACTAAAAGGAGGTGGTGAAGCTTTCTTT
TRBJ2-7,TRBD1,.,TRBV10-2,CATSGTGVREQYF,TGCGCCACCTCCGGGACAGGGGTGCGCGAGCAGTACTTC
TRBJ2-5,.,.,TRBV5-6,CASSFSGTRETQYF,TGTGCCAGCAGCTTCTCCGGGACCCGAGAGACCCAGTACTTC
TRBJ2-3,TRBD1,.,TRBV6-6,CASSYFGTGSDTQYF,TGTGCCAGCAGTTACTTTGGGACAGGGTCAGATACGCAGTATTTT
TRBJ1-3,.,.,TRBV11-3,CASSLDGNTIYF,TGTGCCAGCAGCTTAGATGGAAACACCATATATTTT
TRBJ2-7,TRBD1,once,TRBV12-5,CASGFPQDRASYEQYF,TGTGCTAGTGGTTTCCCCCAGGACAGGGCGTCCTACGAGCAGTACTTC